The 8 T cell receptor beta chains below were found in one sample sequenced in a study of shared clonotypes between healthy human individuals. Positive CCR7 selection of CD45RO-negative cells yielded the naive CD8 cells, and terminally differentiated effector memory CD45RA+ cells were excluded. TCRdb's table, derived via immunoSEQ multiplex PCR, lists solely in-frame clones and lacks some. The sample records about 680,000 clones, under 95% being singletons. Input material: naive CD8+ T cells sorted from blood. These receptors were taken from a man aged 25 to 40 in good health.

The chain employs TRBV11-2 and TRBJ2-7, with D perhaps TRBD1 or TRBD2 (5 bases each). From germline, CDR1 is SGHAT and CDR2 FQNNGV. The germline V and J ends were trimmed by 1 base and 2 bases, with 15 bases remaining between them. The CDR3 totals 16 residues. The CDR3 DNA reads as TGTGCCAGCAGCTTAGTTCGGGGACGGAAAGCCTACGAGCAGTACTTC. Its protein product is CASSLVRGRKAYEQYF. Full variable domain (missing parts from reference TRBV11-2 and TRBJ2-7): EAGVAQSPRYKIIEKRQSVAFWCNPISGHATLYWYQQILGQGPKLLIQFQNNGVVDDSQLPKDRFSAERLKGVDSTLKIQPAKLEDSAVYLCASSLVRGRKAYEQYFGPGTRLTVT.

The chain recombines TRBV9 with TRBJ2-3; TRBD2 aligns across 11 bases. There are 15 residues in the CDR3. Germline CDR1 and CDR2: SGDLS and YYNGEE. V shed 4 bases, J shed 6 bases, and the junction held 7 bases outside the gene matches. The chain's CDR3 is CASSPSGRSWDTQYF. The CDR3 DNA reads TGTGCCAGCAGCCCTAGCGGGAGGTCGTGGGATACGCAGTATTTT.

The chain couples TRBV7-2 to TRBJ2-7; TRBD2 aligns across 13 bases. The V and J ends lost 2 bases and 5 bases, in that order; junction bases with no gene match: 12. CDR1 is SGHTA, CDR2 FQGNSA, per germline. The CDR3 spans 18 residues. The CDR3 DNA sequence: TGTGCCAGCAGCTTATTCGGACTAGCGGGAGAAACGGTCCACGAGCAGTACTTC. This translates into CASSLFGLAGETVHEQYF.

The V gene is TRBV27, the J gene TRBJ2-7; 10 bases are a match to TRBD1. The V gene end was trimmed by 5 bases and the J gene end by 3 bases; junction bases not matched to a gene: 4. The CDR3 contains 14 residues. Germline V CDR1 and CDR2: MNHEY, SMNVEV (reference sequence). The CDR3 sequence is CASSHRDRGYEQYF. CDR3 DNA: TGTGCCAGCAGTCACCGGGACAGGGGCTACGAGCAGTACTTC.

The chain combines TRBV5-6 with TRBJ2-1, with TRBD2 matching over 7 bases. This CDR3 spans 12 amino acids. Germline V gives CDR1 SGHDT, CDR2 YYEEEE. V trimming: 4 bases; J trimming: 10 bases; junction bases outside the gene matches: 5. The CDR3 DNA follows: TGTGCCAGCAGCGAGCTAGCGGCCGAGCAGTTCTTC. Its protein product is CASSELAAEQFF. The complete variable domain, with remaining parts taken from reference TRBV5-6 and TRBJ2-1, reads DAGVTQSPTHLIKTRGQQVTLRCSPKSGHDTVSWYQQALGQGPQFIFQYYEEEERQRGNFPDRFSGHQFPNYSSELNVNALLLGDSALYLCASSELAAEQFFGPGTRLTVL.

This chain connects TRBV15 to TRBJ2-1, with 7 bases that match TRBD2. V gave up 3 bases and J gave up 5 bases; unmatched junction bases: 10. Looked up from germline, CDR1 is LNHNV and CDR2 is YYDKDF (reference sequence). The CDR3 is made up of 16 amino acids. This CDR3 is CATSSAAGVGDNEQFF. CDR3 coding DNA: TGTGCCACCAGCAGTGCGGCGGGAGTCGGGGACAATGAGCAGTTCTTC.

The chain couples TRBV11-2 to TRBJ2-4; 7 nucleotides agree with TRBD1. The germline V gene encodes CDR1 SGHAT and CDR2 FQNNGV. CDR3 length: 17 amino acids. V shed 5 bases, J shed 0 bases, and the junction held 10 bases outside the gene matches. The CDR3 protein is CASSPPRDSLAKNIQYF. The CDR3 DNA is TGTGCCAGCAGCCCTCCCCGGGACAGTCTAGCCAAAAACATTCAGTACTTC.

The genes are TRBV30 and TRBJ2-7; D is uncertain. V was trimmed by 3 bases and J by 3 bases, leaving 15 bases between them. The CDR3 has 14 residues. CDR1 and CDR2 (germline): GTSNPN, SVGIG (reference sequence). CDR3 in amino acids: CAWSSPERHYEQYF. CDR3 in DNA: TGTGCCTGGAGCTCCCCGGAGAGACACTACGAGCAGTACTTC.